One sample yielded the 5 T cell receptor beta chains listed below, sequenced in a study of Ad26.COV2.S vaccination and SARS-CoV-2 variants. Method: immunoSEQ multiplex PCR; TCRdb's copy keeps in-frame clones and lacks some. The sample includes 150,000 to 200,000 clones, roughly nine tenths of them seen just once. Sequenced here: peripheral blood, sampled after recovery from COVID-19. These receptors came from a human donor who had recovered from COVID-19.

V gene TRBV5-1 combines with J gene TRBJ2-7; 9 bases agree with TRBD1. The V gene end was trimmed by 2 bases and the J gene end by 4 bases; junction bases not matched to a gene: 4. This CDR3 contains 14 residues. Germline CDR1 SGHRS, CDR2 YFSETQ. The CDR3 nucleotides are TGCGCCAGCAGCTTAGGGACAGGGTTATACGAGCAGTACTTC. Amino acid sequence: CASSLGTGLYEQYF.

The rearrangement uses TRBV9 and TRBJ2-3; D gene unclear. This CDR3 is built from 13 residues. CDR1 is SGDLS, CDR2 YYNGEE, per germline. V was clipped by 0 bases and J by 4 bases, with 6 bases between them. CDR3 nucleotide sequence: TGTGCCAGCAGCGTAGAGGTAGCAGATACGCAGTATTTT. Its translation is CASSVEVADTQYF.

The chain recombines TRBV11-3 with TRBJ2-3; 8 bases fit TRBD2. Germline trimming cut 5 bases from V and 2 bases from J; bases unmatched to any gene: 12. This CDR3 has 17 amino acids. Germline V gene lookup returns CDR1 SGHNT and CDR2 YENEEA. The CDR3 reads CASSGELAGTSTDTQYF. CDR3 in DNA: TGTGCCAGCAGCGGAGAATTAGCGGGAACTTCCACAGATACGCAGTATTTT.

This clone was seen a few times. V usage is TRBV18 and J usage is TRBJ2-7; D ambiguous. The CDR3 length is 13 residues. The V gene lost 2 bases and the J gene lost 0 bases, with 5 bases spanning the gap. CDR1 and CDR2 from the germline V gene are KGHSH and LQKENI. CDR3 DNA: TGTGCCAGCTCACCAGGGAACTCCTACGAGCAGTACTTC. Its translation is CASSPGNSYEQYF.

V gene TRBV6-5 combines with J gene TRBJ2-7; 7 bases are shared with TRBD1. The V and J ends lost 5 bases and 9 bases, in that order; junction bases with no gene match: 4. Germline CDR1 MNHEY, CDR2 SVGAGI. The CDR3 is made up of 11 amino acids. CDR3 amino acids: CASSQGDRQYF. The CDR3, as DNA: TGTGCCAGCAGTCAGGGGGACAGGCAGTACTTC.